This is a list of T cell receptor beta chains from one sample in a study of blood T cell repertoires in COVID-19. Generated by immunoSEQ multiplex PCR, the TCRdb table keeps only in-frame clones and is missing some. This sample yields 200,000 to 300,000 clones, of which roughly 89% are seen a single time; around 4% belongs to the top ten. The sequencing input was PBMCs or T cells enriched from blood (not recorded which). Every receptor here comes from a woman in her 30s who had recovered from COVID-19. Each CDR3 is given with its conserved first and last residue. A D gene is named only where the DNA matches it firmly. Clone size appears in some rows only: once, few, many, or a class for an expanded clone.

cdr3_length	clone_size	v_call	j_call	d_call	cdr3_aa	cdr3_nt
15	few	TRBV28	TRBJ1-3	TRBD1	CASRGTGVHGNTIYF	TGTGCCAGCAGGGGAACAGGGGTACATGGAAACACCATATATTTT
14	-	TRBV28	TRBJ2-3	TRBD1	CASSWRQGPDTQYF	TGTGCCAGCAGTTGGAGACAGGGCCCAGATACGCAGTATTTT
14	-	TRBV7-2	TRBJ1-4	TRBD1	CASSVMTGAEKLFF	TGTGCCAGCAGCGTAATGACAGGGGCGGAAAAACTGTTTTTT
15	-	TRBV19	TRBJ1-5	-	CASSIRGQYNQPQHF	TGTGCCAGTAGTATCAGAGGACAGTACAATCAGCCCCAGCATTTT
16	-	TRBV10-3	TRBJ2-1	TRBD2	CAISEWTSGGGNEQFF	TGTGCCATCAGTGAGTGGACTAGCGGAGGGGGGAATGAGCAGTTCTTC
17	once	TRBV15	TRBJ1-5	-	CATSRQGRTLSNQPQHF	TGTGCCACCAGCCGACAAGGTCGGACACTTAGCAATCAGCCCCAGCATTTT
16	-	TRBV6-2/TRBV6-3	TRBJ1-1	TRBD1	CASSLPTGGRNTEAFF	TGTGCCAGCAGCCTCCCGACAGGGGGCCGGAACACTGAAGCTTTCTTT
14	-	TRBV5-1	TRBJ2-5	-	CASSLYTGGETQYF	TGCGCCAGCAGCTTGTATACAGGAGGGGAGACCCAGTACTTC
13	-	TRBV24-1	TRBJ1-2	-	CATSDPESGGYTF	TGTGCCACCAGTGATCCTGAATCGGGAGGCTACACCTTC
14	-	TRBV7-8	TRBJ2-5	-	CASSLWRGKETQYF	TGTGCCAGCAGCTTATGGAGAGGGAAAGAGACCCAGTACTTC
17	-	TRBV4-1	TRBJ2-3	TRBD2	CASSQDPTSGRADTQYF	TGCGCCAGCAGCCAAGATCCCACTAGCGGGAGGGCGGATACGCAGTATTTT
13	-	TRBV7-3	TRBJ2-7	-	CASSFPGGGEQYF	TGTGCCAGCAGCTTCCCTGGGGGCGGCGAGCAGTACTTC
12	-	TRBV5-1	TRBJ2-7	-	CASSSRSGEQYF	TGCGCCAGCAGTAGTCGGAGCGGCGAGCAGTACTTC
11	-	TRBV7-2	TRBJ2-7	-	CASSFSYEQYF	TGTGCCAGCAGCTTTTCGTACGAGCAGTACTTC
16	-	TRBV11-3	TRBJ2-5	-	CASSLSTTSGAVTQYF	TGTGCCAGCAGCTTATCCACCACTTCGGGAGCGGTGACCCAGTACTTC
19	-	TRBV9	TRBJ1-2	TRBD1	CASSHTTGSLVPSNYGYTF	TGTGCCAGCAGCCATACGACAGGGAGTCTCGTTCCCTCTAACTATGGCTACACCTTC
19	-	TRBV5-1	TRBJ2-2	-	CASSKGLRVTEWSTGELFF	TGCGCCAGCAGCAAAGGCCTACGGGTGACTGAGTGGAGCACCGGGGAGCTGTTTTTT
14	-	TRBV28	TRBJ1-1	-	CASSSPVGGYGAFF	TGTGCCAGCAGTTCCCCGGTTGGGGGGTACGGAGCTTTCTTT